This TCR beta chain is drawn from a study of cytotoxic CD8 clonotypes in ibrutinib-treated CLL. Overall study: Patients attained some 25 partial and 2 complete responses; at median about 74 months, approximately 15 remained remitted while about twelve progressed. Findings and caveats of the study: Samples were collected at differing times from sustained-remission and progressing patients. Pretreatment clonality was elevated relative to age-matched healthy donors and paralleled circulating CD8+ T-cell counts. Clonality climbed at ibrutinib response, then dropped toward baseline at progression.

This clone occurred once. No antigen is known for it. The V gene's germline CDR1 is SGDLS and CDR2 YYNGEE. After removal of 0 bases from V and 6 bases from J, the junction contained 6 bases not matched to a gene. This CDR3 contains 15 residues. Libraries were prepared by immunoSEQ multiplex PCR; TCRdb keeps only in-frame clonotypes and omits some of them. The data hold around 130,000 clones, with around 80% observed a single time. The sequence was obtained from a human donor with chronic lymphocytic leukemia. This chain joins TRBV9 and TRBJ2-7; TRBD2 matches at 10 bases. Sequencing was performed on PBMCs, taken after 24 months of ibrutinib treatment. CDR3 amino acids: CASSVGSGGVSEQYF. In DNA form, the CDR3 reads TGTGCCAGCAGCGTAGGCAGCGGGGGGGTAAGCGAGCAGTACTTC.